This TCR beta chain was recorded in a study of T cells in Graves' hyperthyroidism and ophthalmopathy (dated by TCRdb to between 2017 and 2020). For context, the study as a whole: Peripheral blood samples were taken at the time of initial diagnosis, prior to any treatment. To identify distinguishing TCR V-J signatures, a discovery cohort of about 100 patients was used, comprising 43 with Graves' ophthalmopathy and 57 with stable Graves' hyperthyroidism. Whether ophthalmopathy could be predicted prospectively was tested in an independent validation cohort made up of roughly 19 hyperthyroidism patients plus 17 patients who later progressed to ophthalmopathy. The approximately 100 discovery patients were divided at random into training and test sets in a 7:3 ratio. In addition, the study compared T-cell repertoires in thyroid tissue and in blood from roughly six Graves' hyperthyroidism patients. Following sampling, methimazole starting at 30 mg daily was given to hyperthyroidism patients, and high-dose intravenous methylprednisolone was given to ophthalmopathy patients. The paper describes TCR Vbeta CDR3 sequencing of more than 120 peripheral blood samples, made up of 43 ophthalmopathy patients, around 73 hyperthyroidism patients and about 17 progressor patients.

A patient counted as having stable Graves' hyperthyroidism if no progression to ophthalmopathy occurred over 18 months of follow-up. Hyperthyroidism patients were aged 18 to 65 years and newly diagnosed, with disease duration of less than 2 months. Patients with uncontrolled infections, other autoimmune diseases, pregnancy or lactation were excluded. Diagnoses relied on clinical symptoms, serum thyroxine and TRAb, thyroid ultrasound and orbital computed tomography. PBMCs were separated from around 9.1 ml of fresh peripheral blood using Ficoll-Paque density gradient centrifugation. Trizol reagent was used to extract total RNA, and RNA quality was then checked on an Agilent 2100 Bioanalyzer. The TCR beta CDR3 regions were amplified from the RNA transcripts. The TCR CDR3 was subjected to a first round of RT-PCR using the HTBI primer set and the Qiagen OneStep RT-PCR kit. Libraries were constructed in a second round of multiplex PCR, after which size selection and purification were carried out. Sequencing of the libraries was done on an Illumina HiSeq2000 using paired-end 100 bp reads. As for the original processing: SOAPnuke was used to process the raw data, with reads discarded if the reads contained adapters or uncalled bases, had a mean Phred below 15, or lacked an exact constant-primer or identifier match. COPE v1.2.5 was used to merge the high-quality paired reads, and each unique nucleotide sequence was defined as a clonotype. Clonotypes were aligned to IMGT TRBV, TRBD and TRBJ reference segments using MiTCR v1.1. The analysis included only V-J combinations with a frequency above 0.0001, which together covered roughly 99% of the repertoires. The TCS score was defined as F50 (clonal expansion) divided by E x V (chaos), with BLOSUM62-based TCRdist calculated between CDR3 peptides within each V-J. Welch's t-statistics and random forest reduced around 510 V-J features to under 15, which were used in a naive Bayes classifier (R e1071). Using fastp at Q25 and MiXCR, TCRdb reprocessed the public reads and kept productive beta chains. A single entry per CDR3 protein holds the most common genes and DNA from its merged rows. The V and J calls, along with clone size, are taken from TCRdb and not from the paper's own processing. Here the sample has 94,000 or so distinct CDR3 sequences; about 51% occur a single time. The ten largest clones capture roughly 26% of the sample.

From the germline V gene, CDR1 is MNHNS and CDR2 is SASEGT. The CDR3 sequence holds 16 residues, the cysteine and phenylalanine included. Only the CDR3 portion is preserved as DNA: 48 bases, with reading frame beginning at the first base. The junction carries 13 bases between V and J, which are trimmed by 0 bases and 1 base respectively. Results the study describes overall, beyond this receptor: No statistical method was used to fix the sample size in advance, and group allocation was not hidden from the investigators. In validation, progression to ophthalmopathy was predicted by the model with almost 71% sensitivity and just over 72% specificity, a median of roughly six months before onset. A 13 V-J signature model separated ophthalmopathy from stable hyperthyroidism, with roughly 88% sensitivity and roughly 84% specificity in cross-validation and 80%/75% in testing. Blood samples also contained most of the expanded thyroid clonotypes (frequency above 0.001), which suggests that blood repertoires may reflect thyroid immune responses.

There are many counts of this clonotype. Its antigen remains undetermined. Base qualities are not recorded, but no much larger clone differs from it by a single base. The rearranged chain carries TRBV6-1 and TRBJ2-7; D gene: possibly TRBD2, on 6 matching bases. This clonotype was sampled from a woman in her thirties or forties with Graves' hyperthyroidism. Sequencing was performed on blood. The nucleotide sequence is TGTGCCAGCAGTGAAGCATCTTCGAGCGGGTCCTACGAGCAGTACTTC. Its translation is CASSEASSSGSYEQYF.